The entry that follows covers one T cell receptor beta chain sequence. What it recognizes is unknown. The CDR3 covers 14 residues. Trimming stripped 0 bases from V and 6 bases from J, with 9 bases between. Germline CDR1 and CDR2: LNHDA and SQIVND (reference sequence). These data originate in a study of T cell repertoires in cytomegalovirus infection. In the study overall: Public TCR beta signature analysis indicated the presence of both CMV infection and matching HLA type. Findings and limits, study-wide: Ex vivo, HLA-C-restricted CMV-specific TCR beta clonotypes prevailed over the rest of the response.

TCRdb itself ran the reads through MiXCR, one entry per CDR3 protein. The repertoire consists of a few hundred thousand distinct CDR3 sequences, with almost 30% occurring once and the leading ten covering about 20%. This chain joins TRBV19 and TRBJ2-1; the D gene is possibly TRBD1 (5 bases). Material: cultured PBMCs, obtained from culture after CMV antigen stimulation. This TCR came from a human donor in good health (CMV status not recorded). Some clones in this sample may be carry-over from other donors' samples. The CDR3 spells CASSIDRVGNEQFF. The CDR3 DNA sequence: TGTGCCAGTAGTATAGACAGGGTAGGCAATGAGCAGTTCTTC.